This TCR beta chain appears in the sequencing data of a study of control samples from healthy donors and cancer patients. Trimming took 4 bases from V and 3 from J, leaving 19 bases between them. The CDR3 loop spans 16 amino acids. Looked up from germline, CDR1 is SGHRS and CDR2 is YFSETQ. The data were produced by immunoSEQ multiplex PCR, yet TCRdb's version contains in-frame clones alone and is incomplete. The sample gives approximately 110,000 clones, 75% to 90% of which show up once; approximately 18% is in the top ten. The sample was blood. The rearrangement uses TRBV5-1 and TRBJ1-1; D might be TRBD1 (5 bases). This sequence originates from a woman between 45 and 60 years old in good health. In DNA, the CDR3 is TGCGCCAGCAGCCCCCCAACCGGGGACCAGGACACTGAAGCTTTCTTT. It translates to CASSPPTGDQDTEAFF.